This TCR beta chain came from a study of OX40 agonist ivuxolimab in advanced cancers. About the research overall: An agonistic anti-OX40 (CD134) antibody, ivuxolimab, was used to treat the patients. Allowance was made for prior anti-PD-1, anti-PD-L1 or anti-CTLA-4 therapy, and about 37% had some.

Trimming stripped 1 base from V and 0 bases from J, with 10 bases between. The CDR3 extends over 16 amino acids. Per the germline V gene, CDR1 is SGHTA and CDR2 is FQGTGA. Profiling relied on immunoSEQ multiplex PCR, and the TCRdb table lists in-frame clones only, not all of them. The repertoire holds 70,000 to 90,000 clones, about 87% seen once, with around 6.6% in the top ten. This chain joins TRBV7-3 and TRBJ2-1; D is perhaps TRBD2 (5 bases). The sequence derives from an adult with an advanced solid tumor such as melanoma, head and neck, liver or kidney cancer. The sequences come from CD4+ or CD8+ T cells sorted from blood, collected in a trial of the OX40 agonist ivuxolimab. CDR3 bases: TGTGCCAGCAGCTTAATGGCGGGTGGCTCCTACAATGAGCAGTTCTTC. Its translation: CASSLMAGGSYNEQFF.